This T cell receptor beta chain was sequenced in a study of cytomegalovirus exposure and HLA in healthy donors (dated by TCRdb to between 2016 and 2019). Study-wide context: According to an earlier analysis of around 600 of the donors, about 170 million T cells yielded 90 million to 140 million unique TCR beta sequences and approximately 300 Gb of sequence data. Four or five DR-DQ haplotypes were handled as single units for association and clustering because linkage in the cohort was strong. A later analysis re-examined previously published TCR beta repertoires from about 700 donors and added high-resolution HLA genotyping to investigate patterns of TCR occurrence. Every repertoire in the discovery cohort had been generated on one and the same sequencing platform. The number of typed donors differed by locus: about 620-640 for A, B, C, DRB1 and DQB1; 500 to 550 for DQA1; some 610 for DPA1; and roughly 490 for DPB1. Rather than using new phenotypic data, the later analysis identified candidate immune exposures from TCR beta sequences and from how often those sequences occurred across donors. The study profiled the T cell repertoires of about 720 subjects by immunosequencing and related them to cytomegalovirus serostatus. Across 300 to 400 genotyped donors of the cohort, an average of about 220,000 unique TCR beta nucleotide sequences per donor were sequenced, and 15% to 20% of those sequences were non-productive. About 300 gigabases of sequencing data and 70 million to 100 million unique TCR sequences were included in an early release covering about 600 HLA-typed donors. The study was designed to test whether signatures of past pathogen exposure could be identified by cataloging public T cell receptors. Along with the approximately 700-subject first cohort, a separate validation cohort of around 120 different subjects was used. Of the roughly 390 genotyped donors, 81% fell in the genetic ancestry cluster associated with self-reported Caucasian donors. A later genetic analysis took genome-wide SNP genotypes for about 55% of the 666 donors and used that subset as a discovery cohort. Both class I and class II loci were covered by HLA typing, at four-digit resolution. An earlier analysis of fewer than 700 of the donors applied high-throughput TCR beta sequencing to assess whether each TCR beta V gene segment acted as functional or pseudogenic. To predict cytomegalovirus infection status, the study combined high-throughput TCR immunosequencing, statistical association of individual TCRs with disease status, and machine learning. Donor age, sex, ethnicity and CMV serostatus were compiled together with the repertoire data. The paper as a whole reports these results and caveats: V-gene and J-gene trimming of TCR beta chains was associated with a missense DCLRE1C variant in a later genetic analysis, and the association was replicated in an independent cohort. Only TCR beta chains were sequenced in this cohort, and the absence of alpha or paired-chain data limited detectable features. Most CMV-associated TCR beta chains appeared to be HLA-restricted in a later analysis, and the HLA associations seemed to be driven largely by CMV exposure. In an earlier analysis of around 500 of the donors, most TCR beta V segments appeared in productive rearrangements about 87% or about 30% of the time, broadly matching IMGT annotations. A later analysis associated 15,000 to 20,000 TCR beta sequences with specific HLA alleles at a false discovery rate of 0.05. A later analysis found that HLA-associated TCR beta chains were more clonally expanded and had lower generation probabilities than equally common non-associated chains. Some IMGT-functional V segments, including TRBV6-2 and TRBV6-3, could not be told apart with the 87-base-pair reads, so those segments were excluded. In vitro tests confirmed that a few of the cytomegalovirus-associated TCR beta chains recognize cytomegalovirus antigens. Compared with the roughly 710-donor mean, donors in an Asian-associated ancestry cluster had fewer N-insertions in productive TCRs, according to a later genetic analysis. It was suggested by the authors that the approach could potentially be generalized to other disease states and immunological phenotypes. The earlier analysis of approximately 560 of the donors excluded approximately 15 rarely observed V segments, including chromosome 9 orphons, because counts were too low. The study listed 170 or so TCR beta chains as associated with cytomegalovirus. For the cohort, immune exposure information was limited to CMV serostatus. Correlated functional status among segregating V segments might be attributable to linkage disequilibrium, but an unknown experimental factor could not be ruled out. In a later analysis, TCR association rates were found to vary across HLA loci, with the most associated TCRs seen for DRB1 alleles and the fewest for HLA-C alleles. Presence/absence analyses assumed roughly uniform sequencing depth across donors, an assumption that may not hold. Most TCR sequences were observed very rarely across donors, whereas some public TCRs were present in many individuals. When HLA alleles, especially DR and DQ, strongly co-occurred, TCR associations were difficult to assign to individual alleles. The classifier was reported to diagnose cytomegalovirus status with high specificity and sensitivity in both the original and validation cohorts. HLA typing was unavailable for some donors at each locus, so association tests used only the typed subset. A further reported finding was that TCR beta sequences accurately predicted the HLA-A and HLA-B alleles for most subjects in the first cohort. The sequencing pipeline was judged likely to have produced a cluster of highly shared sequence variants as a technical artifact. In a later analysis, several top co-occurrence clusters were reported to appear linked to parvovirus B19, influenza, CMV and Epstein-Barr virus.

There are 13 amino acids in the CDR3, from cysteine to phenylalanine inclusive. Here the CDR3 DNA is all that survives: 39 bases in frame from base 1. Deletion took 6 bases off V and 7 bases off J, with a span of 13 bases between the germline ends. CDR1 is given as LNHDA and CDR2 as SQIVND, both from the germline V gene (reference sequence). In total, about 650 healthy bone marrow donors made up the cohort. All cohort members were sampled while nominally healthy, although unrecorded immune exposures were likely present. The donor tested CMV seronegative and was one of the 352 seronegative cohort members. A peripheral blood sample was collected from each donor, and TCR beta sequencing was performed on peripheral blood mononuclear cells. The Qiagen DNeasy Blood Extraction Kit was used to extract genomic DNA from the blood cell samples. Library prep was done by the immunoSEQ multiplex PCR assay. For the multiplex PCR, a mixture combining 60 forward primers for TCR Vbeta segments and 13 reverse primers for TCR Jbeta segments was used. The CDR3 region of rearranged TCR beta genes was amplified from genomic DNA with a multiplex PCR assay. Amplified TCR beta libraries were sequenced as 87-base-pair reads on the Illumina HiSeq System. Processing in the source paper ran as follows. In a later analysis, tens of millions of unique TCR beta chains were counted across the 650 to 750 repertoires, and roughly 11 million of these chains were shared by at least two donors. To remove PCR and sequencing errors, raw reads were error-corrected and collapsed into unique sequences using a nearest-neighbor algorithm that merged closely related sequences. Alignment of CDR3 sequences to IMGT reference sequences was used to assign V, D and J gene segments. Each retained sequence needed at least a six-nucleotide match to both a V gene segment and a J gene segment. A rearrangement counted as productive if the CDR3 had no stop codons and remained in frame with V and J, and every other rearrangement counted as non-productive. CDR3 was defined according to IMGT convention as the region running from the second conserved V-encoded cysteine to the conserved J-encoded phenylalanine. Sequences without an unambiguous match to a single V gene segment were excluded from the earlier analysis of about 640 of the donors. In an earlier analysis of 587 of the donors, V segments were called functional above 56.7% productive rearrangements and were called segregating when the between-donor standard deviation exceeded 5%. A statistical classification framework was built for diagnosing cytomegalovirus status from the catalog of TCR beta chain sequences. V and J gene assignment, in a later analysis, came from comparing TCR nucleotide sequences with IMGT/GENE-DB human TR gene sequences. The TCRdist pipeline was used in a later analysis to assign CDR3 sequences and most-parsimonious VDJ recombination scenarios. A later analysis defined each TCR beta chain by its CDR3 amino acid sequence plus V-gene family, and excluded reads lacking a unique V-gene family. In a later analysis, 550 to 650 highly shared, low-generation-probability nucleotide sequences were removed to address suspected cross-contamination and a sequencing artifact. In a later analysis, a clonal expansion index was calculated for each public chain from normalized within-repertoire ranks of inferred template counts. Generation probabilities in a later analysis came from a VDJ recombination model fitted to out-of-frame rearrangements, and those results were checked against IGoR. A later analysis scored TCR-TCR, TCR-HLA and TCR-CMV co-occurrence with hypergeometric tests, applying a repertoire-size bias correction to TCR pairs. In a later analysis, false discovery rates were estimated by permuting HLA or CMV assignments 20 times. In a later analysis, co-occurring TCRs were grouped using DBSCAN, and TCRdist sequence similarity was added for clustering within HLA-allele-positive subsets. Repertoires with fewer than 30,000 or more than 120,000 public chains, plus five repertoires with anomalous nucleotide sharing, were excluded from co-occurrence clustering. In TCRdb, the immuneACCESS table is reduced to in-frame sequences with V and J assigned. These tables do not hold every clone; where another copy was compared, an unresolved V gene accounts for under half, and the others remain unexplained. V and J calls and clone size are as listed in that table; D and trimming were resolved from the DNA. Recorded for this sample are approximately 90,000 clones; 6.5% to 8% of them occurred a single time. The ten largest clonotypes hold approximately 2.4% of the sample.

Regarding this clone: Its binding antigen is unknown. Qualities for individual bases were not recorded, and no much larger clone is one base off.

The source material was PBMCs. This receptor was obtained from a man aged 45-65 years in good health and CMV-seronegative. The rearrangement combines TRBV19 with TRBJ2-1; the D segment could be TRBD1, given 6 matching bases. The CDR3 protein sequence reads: CASRATDRNEQFF. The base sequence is TGTGCCAGTAGAGCTACCGACAGGAATGAGCAGTTCTTC.